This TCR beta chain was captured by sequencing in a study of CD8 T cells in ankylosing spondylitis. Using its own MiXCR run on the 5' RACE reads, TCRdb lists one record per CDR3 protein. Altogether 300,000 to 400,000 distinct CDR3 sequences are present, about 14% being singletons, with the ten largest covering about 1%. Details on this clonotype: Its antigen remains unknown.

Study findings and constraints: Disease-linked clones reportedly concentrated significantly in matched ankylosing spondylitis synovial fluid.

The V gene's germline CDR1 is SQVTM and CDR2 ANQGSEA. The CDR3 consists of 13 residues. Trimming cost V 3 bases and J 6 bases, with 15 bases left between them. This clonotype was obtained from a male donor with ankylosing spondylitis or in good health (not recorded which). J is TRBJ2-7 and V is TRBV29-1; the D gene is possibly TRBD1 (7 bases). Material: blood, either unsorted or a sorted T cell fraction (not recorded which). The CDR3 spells CSVEREGGSEQYF. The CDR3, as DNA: TGCAGCGTTGAGCGGGAAGGGGGCTCCGAGCAGTACTTC.